This T cell receptor beta chain derives from a study of neoadjuvant anti-PD-1 for oral cavity cancer. Six replicates per PBMC sample, mostly from 480 ng of genomic DNA. Profiling relied on immunoSEQ multiplex PCR, and the TCRdb table lists in-frame clones only, not all of them. Of more than 50,000 clones listed, more than 60% are singletons. This clone was counted only a few times. The antigen is unknown. These newly diagnosed stage II-IVA oral cavity squamous cell carcinoma patients had no prior systemic or radiation treatment. CDR3 length: 15 residues. V dropped 0 bases and J dropped 5; count of bases not matched to a gene: 6. Germline CDR1 reads SGDLS; CDR2 reads YYNGEE. Study outcomes and limitations: Each response group had just three patients in TCR analyses. PBMC Gini-index clonality exceeded responders' in non-responders post-nivolumab.

The specimen comprised PBMCs, sampled before nivolumab (anti-PD-1) treatment. The TCR was taken from a person aged 35-79 years with oral cavity squamous cell carcinoma. This chain joins TRBV9 and TRBJ2-5, with TRBD2 matching 8 bases. The CDR3 loop is CASSVAGGLQETQYF. CDR3 coding DNA: TGTGCCAGCAGCGTAGCGGGGGGGCTACAGGAGACCCAGTACTTC.